These 29 T cell receptor beta chains originate from one sample sequenced in a study of graft-versus-host responses after intestinal transplantation. Which antigens these TCRs recognize remains unknown. TCRdb keeps only in-frame clones here, not all; method: immunoSEQ multiplex PCR. The sample lists tens of thousands of clones, 75% to 90% occurring once. Material: unstimulated CD8+ T cells sorted from spleen or lymph node cells, obtained before intestinal transplant. The receptors shown here come from a human donor who received an intestinal transplant.

The rearrangement uses TRBV27 and TRBJ2-3, with 7 bases fitting TRBD1. The germline V gene encodes CDR1 MNHEY and CDR2 SMNVEV (reference sequence). The CDR3 loop spans 14 amino acids. The junction had 3 bases not matched to a gene; V was cut back by 3 bases and J by 3 bases. The CDR3 loop is CASSLARGTDTQYF. As DNA, the CDR3 is TGTGCCAGCAGTTTGGCCAGGGGGACAGATACGCAGTATTTT.

This chain links TRBV5-5 with TRBJ1-2, with TRBD1 as a possible D gene (5 bases). Trimming cost V 1 base and J 4 bases, with 8 bases left between them. This CDR3 spans 13 amino acids. Germline-derived CDR1 and CDR2 are SGHKS and YYEKEE (reference sequence). The CDR3 loop reads CASSLSGAYGYTF. The CDR3, as DNA: TGTGCCAGCAGCTTGTCCGGGGCCTATGGCTACACCTTC.

The chain is built from TRBV29-1 and TRBJ2-5, with 8 bases identical to TRBD1. V trimming: 7 bases; J trimming: 4 bases; junction bases outside the gene matches: 8. The CDR3 extends over 13 amino acids. Germline assignment: CDR1 SQVTM and CDR2 ANQGSEA. CDR3 nucleotide sequence: TGCAGCGGCCACAGGGGGGCCGGAGAGACCCAGTACTTC. It codes for CSGHRGAGETQYF.

The CDR3 loop is CASSFLTSGGTDTQYF. The CDR3 coding sequence is TGTGCCAGCAGTTTCCTGACTAGCGGGGGCACAGATACGCAGTATTTT. J is TRBJ2-3 and V is TRBV28; TRBD2 matches at 11 bases. The CDR3 has 16 amino acids. Germline lookup yields CDR1 MDHEN and CDR2 SYDVKM. J was trimmed by 1 base and V by 3 bases; bases with no gene match: 3.

The genes are TRBV5-5 and TRBJ2-7, with 7 bases aligning to TRBD1. The ends lost 1 base at V and 3 bases at J; junction bases unmatched: 7. Germline assignment: CDR1 SGHKS and CDR2 YYEKEE (reference sequence). This CDR3 comprises 15 residues. The CDR3 reads CASSLTTGSGYEQYF. The CDR3 nucleotides are TGTGCCAGCAGCTTGACGACAGGGTCAGGCTACGAGCAGTACTTC.

The V and J genes are TRBV10-3 and TRBJ2-1, with 9 bases that match TRBD2. CDR1 ENHRY and CDR2 SYGVKD come from the germline V gene. V gave up 4 bases and J gave up 0 bases; unmatched junction bases: 7. The CDR3 extends over 17 amino acids. The CDR3 loop is CAISGWRGRASYNEQFF. The CDR3 DNA reads as TGTGCCATCAGTGGTTGGCGCGGGAGGGCCTCCTACAATGAGCAGTTCTTC.

This rearrangement joins TRBV27 to TRBJ2-1; 7 positions match TRBD2. The CDR3 is made up of 15 amino acids. In germline, CDR1 is MNHEY, CDR2 SMNVEV (reference sequence). Trimming removed 6 bases from V and 4 bases from J; junction bases left unmatched: 9. CDR3 sequence: CASSAGTIPYNEQFF. The CDR3 nucleotides are TGTGCCAGCAGCGCCGGGACTATCCCTTACAATGAGCAGTTCTTC.

CDR3 coding DNA: TGTGCCAGCAGCTTAATAGGGGGTTCCTACGAGCAGTACTTC. As protein: CASSLIGGSYEQYF. The rearrangement links TRBV7-9 to TRBJ2-7; the D gene is possibly TRBD1 (6 bases). Trimming shortened V by 2 bases and J by 1 base, and 9 bases separated the two germline ends. The CDR3 extends over 14 amino acids. Germline V gene lookup returns CDR1 SEHNR and CDR2 FQNEAQ (reference sequence).

V gene TRBV25-1 combines with J gene TRBJ1-1, with D perhaps TRBD1 (6 bases). Per germline, CDR1 MGHDK and CDR2 SYGVNS. Trimming removed 1 base at V and 3 bases at J, with 6 bases between. The CDR3 covers 13 residues. This CDR3 reads CASSESGDTEAFF. The CDR3 nucleotides are TGTGCCAGCAGTGAATCAGGGGACACTGAAGCTTTCTTT. Full variable domain (rest looked up from reference TRBV25-1 and TRBJ1-1): EADIYQTPRYLVIGTGKKITLECSQTMGHDKMYWYQQDPGMELHLIHYSYGVNSTEKGDLSSESTVSRIRTEHFPLTLESARPSHTSQYLCASSESGDTEAFFGQGTRLTVV.

The rearrangement links TRBV6-1 to TRBJ2-1; 7 nucleotides line up with TRBD1. This CDR3 contains 14 residues. Germline loops: CDR1 MNHNS, CDR2 SASEGT. With 8 bases clipped from V and 7 bases from J, the junction kept 11 bases outside the gene matches. Here the CDR3 reads CASSGQTTINEQFF. In nucleotides, the CDR3 is TGTGCCAGCTCGGGACAGACAACCATAAATGAGCAGTTCTTC.

DNA of the CDR3: TGTGCCAGCAGCGGTACCGGGACCTCTAACTATGGCTACACCTTC. Protein sequence: CASSGTGTSNYGYTF. This sequence joins TRBV9 and TRBJ1-2; possible D gene TRBD1, 5 bases. The CDR3 contains 15 residues. The V gene lost 3 bases and the J gene lost 0 bases, with 12 bases spanning the gap. Germline CDR1 reads SGDLS; CDR2 reads YYNGEE. Using reference TRBV9 and TRBJ1-2 for the parts outside the CDR3, the full variable domain is DSGVTQTPKHLITATGQRVTLRCSPRSGDLSVYWYQQSLDQGLQFLIQYYNGEERAKGNILERFSAQQFPDLHSELNLSSLELGDSALYFCASSGTGTSNYGYTFGSGTRLTVV.

The rearrangement links TRBV29-1 to TRBJ2-1; TRBD2 might be the D (6 bases). The CDR3 is 14 amino acids. Germline loops: CDR1 SQVTM, CDR2 ANQGSEA. V lost 5 bases, J lost 3 bases, and 14 bases lay in between. This CDR3 reads CSVSLGLGYNEQFF. DNA of the CDR3: TGCAGCGTTAGTTTGGGACTGGGCTACAATGAGCAGTTCTTC.

V is TRBV27 and J is TRBJ2-1; tentative D call: TRBD2 (6 bases). The germline V gene has CDR1 MNHEY and CDR2 SMNVEV (reference sequence). Trimming shortened V by 5 bases and J by 4 bases, and 9 bases separated the two germline ends. The CDR3 is made up of 13 amino acids. The CDR3 DNA is TGTGCCAGCAGTCCCGGGACTTACAATGAGCAGTTCTTC. This translates into CASSPGTYNEQFF.

The chain has TRBV7-9 and TRBJ2-7, with D possibly matching TRBD1 (6 bases). V was shortened by 1 base and J by 7 bases, with 20 bases between the two germline ends. Looked up from germline, CDR1 is SEHNR and CDR2 is FQNEAQ (reference sequence). The CDR3 is 16 residues long. CDR3 sequence: CASSLEPLGAGREQYF. CDR3 nucleotides: TGTGCCAGCAGCTTAGAACCTTTGGGGGCTGGCCGGGAGCAGTACTTC.

The CDR3 nucleotides read TGTGCCAGCAGCGTAAAGGGGGACAGGGACACTGAAGCTTTCTTT. It yields the protein CASSVKGDRDTEAFF. V is TRBV9 and J is TRBJ1-1, with 9 nucleotides matching TRBD1. In germline, CDR1 is SGDLS, CDR2 YYNGEE. This CDR3 is 15 amino acids long. The V gene end was trimmed by 1 base and the J gene end by 3 bases; junction bases not matched to a gene: 4.

The J gene is TRBJ1-3, the V gene TRBV6-5, with D uncertain. In germline, CDR1 is MNHEY, CDR2 SVGAGI. This CDR3 contains 14 residues. V lost 1 base and J lost 1, with 5 bases in between. In DNA, the CDR3 is TGTGCCAGCAGTTACTTACCGTCTGGAAACACCATATATTTT. Amino acid sequence: CASSYLPSGNTIYF.

Concerning this clone itself: Germline is not matched at one junction end, which may reflect a read error. The DNA for the CDR3 is TGTGCCAGCAGTAACTCTGACAGCTCTGGGGCCAACGTCCTGACTTTC. Translated: CASSNSDSSGANVLTF. V gene TRBV6-5 combines with J gene TRBJ2-6; perhaps TRBD1 as D (5 bases). This CDR3 has 16 amino acids. Germline V gene lookup returns CDR1 MNHEY and CDR2 SVGAGI.

This chain joins TRBV14 and TRBJ1-6; D perhaps matches TRBD1 (5 bases). V lost 1 base and J 5 bases, leaving 9 bases between the germline ends. This CDR3 contains 15 residues. Germline CDR1 is SGHDN and CDR2 is FVKESK. The CDR3 spells CASSQVAGHNSPLHF. CDR3 DNA sequence: TGTGCCAGCAGCCAAGTCGCAGGGCATAATTCACCCCTCCACTTT.

This sequence joins TRBV9 and TRBJ1-2, with no clear D. The CDR3 length is 16 residues. The V gene lost 4 bases and the J gene lost 3 bases, with 19 bases spanning the gap. CDR1 SGDLS and CDR2 YYNGEE come from the germline V gene. The CDR3 here is CASSPEGRHQDYGYTF. DNA of the CDR3: TGTGCCAGCAGCCCGGAGGGTCGCCACCAGGACTATGGCTACACCTTC.

V and J are TRBV10-2 and TRBJ2-3; TRBD2 matches 14 bases. Unmatched junction bases numbered 5, after V lost 6 bases and J lost 0 bases. Germline-derived CDR1 and CDR2 are WSHSY and SAAADI. This CDR3 spans 17 amino acids. Here the CDR3 reads CASRRTSGRLSTDTQYF. CDR3 coding DNA: TGCGCCAGCAGGCGGACTAGCGGGAGGCTCAGCACAGATACGCAGTATTTT.

This clone has only a few counts. J is TRBJ2-1 and V is TRBV10-1; 9 bases are shared with TRBD1. Germline V lookup: CDR1 WNHNN, CDR2 SYGVQD (reference sequence). V lost 1 base, J lost 10 bases, and 2 bases stayed unmatched. The CDR3 runs to 13 residues. The CDR3 spells CASSELGQGEQFF. CDR3 coding DNA: TGCGCCAGCAGTGAGTTGGGACAGGGCGAGCAGTTCTTC.

The chain couples TRBV11-2 to TRBJ2-3; D is unresolved. This CDR3 has 14 residues. V lost 8 bases, J lost 4 bases, and 16 bases lay in between. Germline V gives CDR1 SGHAT, CDR2 FQNNGV. This CDR3 reads CASGEIRRADTQYF. In DNA form, the CDR3 reads TGTGCCAGCGGTGAAATTCGGAGAGCAGATACGCAGTATTTT.

The V and J genes are TRBV6-1 and TRBJ2-7, with a tentative D call TRBD1 (5 bases). Germline lookup yields CDR1 MNHNS and CDR2 SASEGT. V was clipped by 5 bases and J by 6 bases, with 8 bases between them. The length of the CDR3 is 11 residues. The CDR3 coding sequence is TGTGCCAGCAGTTCTGGGGCCGAGCAGTACTTC. Encoded protein: CASSSGAEQYF.

This chain uses TRBV7-3 with TRBJ2-7; the D is unclear. CDR1 is SGHTA, CDR2 FQGTGA, per germline. CDR3 length: 15 residues. Trimming removed 0 bases at V and 1 base at J, with 10 bases between. CDR3 residues: CASSLTQLRSYEQYF. The CDR3 bases are TGTGCCAGCAGCTTAACCCAACTGAGGTCCTACGAGCAGTACTTC. The full variable domain, its missing parts supplied by reference TRBV7-3 and TRBJ2-7, is GAGVSQTPSNKVTEKGKYVELRCDPISGHTALYWYRQSLGQGPEFLIYFQGTGAADDSGLPNDRFFAVRPEGSVSTLKIQRTERGDSAVYLCASSLTQLRSYEQYFGPGTRLTVT.

The rearrangement links TRBV27 to TRBJ1-4, with D perhaps matching TRBD1 (5 bases). The CDR3 is 14 amino acids. V was pared by 2 bases and J by 7 bases, with 11 bases between. Germline V gene sequence: CDR1 MNHEY, CDR2 SMNVEV (reference sequence). DNA for the CDR3: TGTGCCAGCAGTTTAGTGGGGGGGGGTGAAAAACTGTTTTTT. Protein: CASSLVGGGEKLFF.

The chain recombines TRBV11-2 with TRBJ2-1, with 8 nucleotides matching TRBD2. This CDR3 contains 17 residues. The germline CDR1 and CDR2 sequences are SGHAT and FQNNGV. V gave up 0 bases and J gave up 2 bases; unmatched junction bases: 6. DNA for the CDR3: TGTGCCAGCAGCTTAGATTGGGCTAGCGGGCCCTACAATGAGCAGTTCTTC. It specifies CASSLDWASGPYNEQFF.

This clone is a singleton in its sample. CDR3 region: CASSLLAGGNYNEQFF. The DNA of the CDR3 is TGTGCCAGCAGTTTACTAGCGGGGGGCAACTACAATGAGCAGTTCTTC. This rearrangement joins TRBV7-2 to TRBJ2-1; 12 bases match TRBD2. The CDR3 is 16 residues long. Germline loops: CDR1 SGHTA, CDR2 FQGNSA. The V and J ends lost 6 bases and 3 bases, in that order; junction bases with no gene match: 6.

CDR3 DNA: TGTGCCAGCAGCCCGTATATCGGGGCGAGAGAGCAGTACTTC. Its translation: CASSPYIGAREQYF. The chain has TRBV6-1 and TRBJ2-7, with D tentatively TRBD1 or TRBD2 (5 bases each). From germline, CDR1 is MNHNS and CDR2 SASEGT. The CDR3 length is 14 residues. The V gene lost 6 bases and the J gene lost 7 bases, with 19 bases spanning the gap.

This chain connects TRBV30 to TRBJ2-3; no clear D gene. This CDR3 comprises 12 residues. Germline lookup yields CDR1 GTSNPN and CDR2 SVGIG (reference sequence). Trimming took 0 bases from V and 0 from J, leaving 1 base between them. CDR3 protein: CAWSVSTDTQYF. As DNA, the CDR3 is TGTGCCTGGAGTGTGAGCACAGATACGCAGTATTTT. The variable domain in full, with the rest retrieved from reference TRBV30 and TRBJ2-3, is SQTIHQWPATLVQPVGSPLSLECTVEGTSNPNLYWYRQAAGRGLQLLFYSVGIGQISSEVPQNLSASRPQDRQFILSSKKLLLSDSGFYLCAWSVSTDTQYFGPGTRLTVL.